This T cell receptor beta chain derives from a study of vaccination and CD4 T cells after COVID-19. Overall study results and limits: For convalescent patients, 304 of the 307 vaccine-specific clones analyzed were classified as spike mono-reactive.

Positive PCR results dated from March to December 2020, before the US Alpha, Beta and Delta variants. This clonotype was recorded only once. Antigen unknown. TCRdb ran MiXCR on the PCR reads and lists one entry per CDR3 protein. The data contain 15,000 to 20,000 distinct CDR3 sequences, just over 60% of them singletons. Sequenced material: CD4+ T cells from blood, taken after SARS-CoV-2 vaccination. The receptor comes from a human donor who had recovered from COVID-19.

CDR3 DNA: TGTGCCAGCGCCGGGACAGAAAATTCACCCCTCCACTTT. Translated, it gives CASAGTENSPLHF. This chain connects TRBV10-3 to TRBJ1-6; 7 bases fit TRBD1. CDR1 and CDR2 (germline): ENHRY, SYGVKD. This CDR3 is built from 13 residues. The ends lost 10 bases at V and 7 bases at J; junction bases unmatched: 7.